This is a list of T cell receptor beta chains from one sample in a study of tissue T cells after allogeneic stem cell transplantation. Generated by immunoSEQ multiplex PCR, the TCRdb table keeps only in-frame clones and is missing some. The sample has 300 to 400 clones, about 45% seen once. The source was ascending colon tissue, collected at autopsy. The receptors stem from a female patient between 40 and 69 years old with steroid-refractory graft-versus-host disease after an allogeneic stem cell transplant. Some T cells here may be from the graft donor. CDR3s include the opening cysteine and the closing phenylalanine or tryptophan. Each record gives: CDR3 length, clone size, V gene, CDR3 protein. A row's size may be missing; if present it is once, few, many or a size class.

14,-,TRBV3-1/TRBV3-2,CASSQGGRGYGYTF
16,-,TRBV10-1,CASSTGGKSRANVLTF
17,-,TRBV11-3,CASSYRYAPGRNSPLHF
12,-,TRBV7-9,CASRTGPGELFF
14,-,TRBV21-1,CASSVNQGTYGYTF
13,-,TRBV9,CASSVDVVAEQYF
10,once,TRBV20-1,CSAFHYEQYF
14,large,TRBV5-5,CASSLAGSGNTIYF
14,few,TRBV30,CAWSVHSVNYGYTF
15,-,TRBV6-5,CASSILWGGKETQYF
14,large,TRBV9,CASSAGGSSYEQYF
14,-,TRBV3-1/TRBV3-2,CASSHHTPTDTQYF
15,large,TRBV7-2,CASSPRWEAAGELFF
14,-,TRBV7-2,CASRTTGGGYGYTF
15,once,TRBV5-6,CASSLYLRGLQPQHF
14,-,TRBV10-3,CAAQGGGSNYGYTF
14,-,TRBV5-1,CASSRTGELYEQYF
16,once,TRBV7-7,CASSLGRGPPSDTQYF
12,-,TRBV5-1,CASSSRGYEQYF
13,-,TRBV12-3/TRBV12-4,CASSLGGNTEAFF
14,-,TRBV28,CASSTKLRGGEAFF
15,-,TRBV6-5,CASRMTGSVSSPLHF